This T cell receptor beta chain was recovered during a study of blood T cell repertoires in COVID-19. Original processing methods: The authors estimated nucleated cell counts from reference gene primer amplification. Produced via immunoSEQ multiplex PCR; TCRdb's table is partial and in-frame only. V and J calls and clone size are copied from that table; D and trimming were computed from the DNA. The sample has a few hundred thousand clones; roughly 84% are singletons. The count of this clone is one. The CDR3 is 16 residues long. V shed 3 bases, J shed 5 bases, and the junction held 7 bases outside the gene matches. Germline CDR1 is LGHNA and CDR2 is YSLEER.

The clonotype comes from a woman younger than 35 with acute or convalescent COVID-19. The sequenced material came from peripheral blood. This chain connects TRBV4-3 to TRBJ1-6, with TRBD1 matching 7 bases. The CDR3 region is CASSHRRTGNNSPLHF. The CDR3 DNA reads TGCGCCAGCAGCCACCGTCGGACAGGAAATAATTCACCCCTCCACTTT.